This TCR beta chain was retrieved from a study of blood T cell repertoires in COVID-19 (dated by TCRdb to 2020 to 2022). Regarding the complete study: The collaborator samples originated in the United States, Italy and Spain and spanned the acute and convalescent phases of COVID-19. The material from the prospective study consisted of cDNA or gDNA derived from T cells, B-cell-depleted T cells, or PBMCs. The dataset comprised deeply sampled blood TCRbeta repertoires from subjects exposed to, actively infected with, or recovered from COVID-19. The repertoires were released in a freely available public database meant as a resource for research on the immune response to SARS-CoV-2. The samples were drawn from the first 160 participants of the ongoing ImmuneRACE study and from 950 to 1,500 subjects provided by 6 global collaborators. A de-identified subject ID, COVID-19 status, age in years and sex were almost always included in the sample metadata. Where available, HLA class I and class II types were taken from metadata supplied by the sample provider and were not determined by assay-based typing.

Each collaborating institution followed its own protocols to collect whole blood in K2EDTA tubes. For TCRbeta analysis, collaborator samples were shipped as frozen whole blood, as isolated PBMCs, or as DNA extracted from either sample type. On this clone: Its antigen target is currently unknown. No much larger clonotype is one base removed from it; base qualities were not supplied.

What the research found in general, with its limitations: The amount of clinical and demographic metadata varied by source and participant and was provided uncurated.

TCRbeta CDR3 regions were amplified from genomic DNA by means of the immunoSEQ Assay, a bias-controlled multiplex PCR. For the original study's pipeline: The number of nucleated cells in each sample was estimated by amplification of reference gene primers within the assay. To quantify the absolute abundance of each unique TCRbeta CDR3 rearrangement, sequence reads were collapsed and filtered. For each sample, productive Simpson clonality was calculated as the square root of Simpson's diversity index over productive rearrangements. The immuneACCESS repertoire file appears here via TCRdb, limited to in-frame rearrangements. These files lack a portion of the clones; in checked studies, under half of the deficit traces to unresolved V genes, and the cause of the others is not known. The V and J calls and clone size are taken from that table; D and trimming were inferred from the DNA. The sample has about 250,000 clones on record, 87% of them singletons. In total, the top ten clones hold around 3% of the sample.

The CDR3 contains 14 residues, cysteine and phenylalanine counted. Here the CDR3 DNA is all that survives: 42 bases in frame from base 1. The germline V gene (reference sequence) sets CDR1 to PRHDT and CDR2 to FYEKMQ. V was cut back by 2 bases and J by 4 bases, leaving a gap of 11 bases between them. This TCR was recovered from a man aged 18 to 29 with active or convalescent COVID-19. The V and J segments used are TRBV13 and TRBJ1-1; no D gene call is confident. Material: peripheral blood. The bases are TGTGCCAGCAGCTTAATTGGGGAGGGCACTGAAGCTTTCTTT. Translation gives CASSLIGEGTEAFF.